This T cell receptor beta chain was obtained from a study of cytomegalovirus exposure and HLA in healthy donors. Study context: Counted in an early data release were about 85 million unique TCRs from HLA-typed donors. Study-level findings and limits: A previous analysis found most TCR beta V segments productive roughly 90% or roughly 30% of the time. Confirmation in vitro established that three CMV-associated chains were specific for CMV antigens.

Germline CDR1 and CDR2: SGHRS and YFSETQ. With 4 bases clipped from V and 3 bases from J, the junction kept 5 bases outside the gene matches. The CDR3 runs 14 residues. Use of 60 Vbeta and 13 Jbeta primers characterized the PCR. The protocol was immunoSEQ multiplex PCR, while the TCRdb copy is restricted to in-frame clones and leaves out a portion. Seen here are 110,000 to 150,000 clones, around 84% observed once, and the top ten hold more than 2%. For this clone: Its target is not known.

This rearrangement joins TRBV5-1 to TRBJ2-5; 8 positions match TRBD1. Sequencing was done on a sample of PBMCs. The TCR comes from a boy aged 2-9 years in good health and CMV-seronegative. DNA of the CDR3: TGCGCCAGCAGCCAAAAGACAGGGGAAGAGACCCAGTACTTC. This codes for CASSQKTGEETQYF. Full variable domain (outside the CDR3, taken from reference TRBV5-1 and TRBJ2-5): KAGVTQTPRYLIKTRGQQVTLSCSPISGHRSVSWYQQTPGQGLQFLFEYFSETQRNKGNFPGRFSGRQFSNSRSEMNVSTLELGDSALYLCASSQKTGEETQYFGPGTRLLVL.